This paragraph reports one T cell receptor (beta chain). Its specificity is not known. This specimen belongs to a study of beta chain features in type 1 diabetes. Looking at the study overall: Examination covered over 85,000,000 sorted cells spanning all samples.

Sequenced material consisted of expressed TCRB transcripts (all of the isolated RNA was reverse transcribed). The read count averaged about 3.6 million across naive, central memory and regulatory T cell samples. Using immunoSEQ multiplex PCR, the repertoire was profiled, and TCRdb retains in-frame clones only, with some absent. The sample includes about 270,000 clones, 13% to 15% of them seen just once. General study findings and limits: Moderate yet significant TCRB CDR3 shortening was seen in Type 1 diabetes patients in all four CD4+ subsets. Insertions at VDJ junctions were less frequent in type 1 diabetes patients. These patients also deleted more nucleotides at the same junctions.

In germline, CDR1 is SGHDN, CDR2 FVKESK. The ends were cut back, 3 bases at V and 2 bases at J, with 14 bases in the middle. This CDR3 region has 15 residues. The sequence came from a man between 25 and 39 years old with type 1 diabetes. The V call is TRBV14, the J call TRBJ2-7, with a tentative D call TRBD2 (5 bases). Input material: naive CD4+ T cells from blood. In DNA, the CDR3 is TGTGCCAGCAGCCAGCCGGGGAGCCTTGCCTACGAGCAGTACTTC. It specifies CASSQPGSLAYEQYF.